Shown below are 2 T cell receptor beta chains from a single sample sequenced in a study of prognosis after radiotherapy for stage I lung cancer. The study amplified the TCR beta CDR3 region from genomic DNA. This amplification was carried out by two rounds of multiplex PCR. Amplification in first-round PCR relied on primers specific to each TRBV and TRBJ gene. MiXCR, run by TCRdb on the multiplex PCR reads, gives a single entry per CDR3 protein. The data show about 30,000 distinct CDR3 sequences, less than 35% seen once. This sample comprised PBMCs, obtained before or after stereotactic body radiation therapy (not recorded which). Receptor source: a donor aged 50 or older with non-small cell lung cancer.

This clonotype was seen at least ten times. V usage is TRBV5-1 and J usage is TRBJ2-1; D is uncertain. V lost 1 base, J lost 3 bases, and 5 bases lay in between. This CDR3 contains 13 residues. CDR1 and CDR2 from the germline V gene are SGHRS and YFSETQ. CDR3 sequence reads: CASSLLGYNEQFF. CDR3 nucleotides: TGCGCCAGCAGCTTGCTGGGCTACAATGAGCAGTTCTTC.

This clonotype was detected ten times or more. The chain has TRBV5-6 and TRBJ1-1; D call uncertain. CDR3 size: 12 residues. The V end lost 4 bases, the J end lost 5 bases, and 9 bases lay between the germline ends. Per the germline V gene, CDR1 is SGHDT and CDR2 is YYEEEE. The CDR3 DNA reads TGTGCCAGCAGCATAACTCGGACTGAAGCTTTCTTT. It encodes CASSITRTEAFF. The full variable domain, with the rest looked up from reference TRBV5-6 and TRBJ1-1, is DAGVTQSPTHLIKTRGQQVTLRCSPKSGHDTVSWYQQALGQGPQFIFQYYEEEERQRGNFPDRFSGHQFPNYSSELNVNALLLGDSALYLCASSITRTEAFFGQGTRLTVV.